Listed here are 7 T cell receptor beta chains from one sample, sequenced in a study of blood T cell repertoires in COVID-19. Measured with immunoSEQ multiplex PCR; TCRdb has only the in-frame clones, and not every one. The sample has roughly 150,000 clones, 70% to 90% seen once. Material for sequencing was peripheral blood. The receptors originated from an elderly woman with COVID-19, enrolled during active disease.

This clone was seen a handful of times. The rearrangement uses TRBV19 and TRBJ1-1; a weak D match, TRBD1 (6 bases). This CDR3 contains 14 residues. V lost 5 bases and J lost 2, with 12 bases in between. Germline-derived CDR1 and CDR2 are LNHDA and SQIVND (reference sequence). CDR3 residues: CASSFRGRNTEAFF. The CDR3 nucleotides read TGTGCCAGTAGTTTTAGGGGGAGAAACACTGAAGCTTTCTTT.

The chain is built from TRBV21-1 and TRBJ1-5. TRBV21-1 is listed as a pseudogene. The CDR3 contains 19 residues. The CDR3 here is CASSIKGKRREGRGQPQHF. The CDR3 DNA reads TGTGCCAGCAGCATAAAGGGGAAACGCCGGGAAGGGCGGGGTCAGCCCCAGCATTTT.

CDR3 DNA: TGTGCCAGCAGGGGCTCTACCTACGAGCAGTACTTC. Translated: CASRGSTYEQYF. The rearrangement links TRBV28 to TRBJ2-7; D is undetermined. The germline gives CDR1 MDHEN, CDR2 SYDVKM. This CDR3 region has 12 residues. The V and J ends lost 6 bases and 2 bases respectively, with 8 bases between them.

The chain joins TRBV6-5 to TRBJ2-7; tentatively, D is TRBD2 (6 bases). The CDR3 length is 13 residues. V lost 5 bases and J lost 3, with 11 bases in between. CDR1 is MNHEY and CDR2 is SVGAGI in the germline V gene. CDR3: CASSNRGNYEQYF. In DNA form, the CDR3 reads TGTGCCAGCAGTAACCGGGGGAACTACGAGCAGTACTTC.

CDR3 DNA: TGTGCCAGCAGTTTATACACTAATACGCAGTATTTT. This gives the protein CASSLYTNTQYF. The chain has TRBV28 and TRBJ2-3; D gene unclear. Germline-derived CDR1 and CDR2 are MDHEN and SYDVKM. The CDR3 length is 12 residues. Deletions cut 1 base from V and 7 bases from J, with 6 bases between.

The V and J genes are TRBV7-9 and TRBJ2-1; a possible D gene is TRBD1 (5 bases). Germline V CDR1 and CDR2: SEHNR, FQNEAQ (reference sequence). The CDR3 runs 13 residues. V was pared by 5 bases and J by 5 bases, with 10 bases between. CDR3 loop: CASSHDRDNEQFF. As DNA, the CDR3 is TGTGCCAGCAGCCACGACAGAGACAATGAGCAGTTCTTC.

The V gene is TRBV7-9, the J gene TRBJ2-1; D is unresolved. The CDR3 has 12 amino acids. CDR1 and CDR2 (germline): SEHNR, FQNEAQ (reference sequence). V was cut by 1 base and J by 9 bases, with 7 bases left in between. The chain's CDR3 is CASSLGTGEQFF. The CDR3 bases are TGTGCCAGCAGCTTAGGAACTGGTGAGCAGTTCTTC.